The rows below give T cell receptor beta chains drawn from one sample of a study of shared clonotypes between healthy human individuals. Clones were read by immunoSEQ multiplex PCR, and TCRdb kept only the in-frame ones, dropping some. Of 150,000 to 200,000 clones listed, approximately 92% are singletons. The sample taken for sequencing was naive CD4+ T cells sorted from blood. These receptors originate from a woman between 25 and 40 years old in good health. The CDR3 runs from the conserved cysteine through the conserved F or W. Fields, in order: J gene, clone size, V gene, CDR3 length, D gene, CDR3 DNA, CDR3 protein. The D gene is left open where the match is weak. For some rows the clone size is stated as once, few or many, or as a class when expanded; others skip it.

j_gene: TRBJ1-2
abundance: NA
v_gene: TRBV19
len: 13
d_gene: NA
CDR3nt: TGTGCCAGTAGTACGCGGCGGGACTATGGCTACACCTTC
CDR3aa: CASSTRRDYGYTF

j_gene: TRBJ1-1
abundance: NA
v_gene: TRBV27
len: 14
d_gene: NA
CDR3nt: TGTGCCAGCAGTTTAGAGTCGGGGTACACTGAAGCTTTCTTT
CDR3aa: CASSLESGYTEAFF

j_gene: TRBJ2-7
abundance: NA
v_gene: TRBV7-6
len: 15
d_gene: TRBD2
CDR3nt: TGTGCCAGCAGCAAAGATAGCGGGAGTTCCTACGAGCAGTACTTC
CDR3aa: CASSKDSGSSYEQYF

j_gene: TRBJ2-7
abundance: NA
v_gene: TRBV11-2
len: 17
d_gene: TRBD2
CDR3nt: TGTGCCAGCAGCAAAACGACTAGCGGGAGGGACGCCTACGAGCAGTACTTC
CDR3aa: CASSKTTSGRDAYEQYF

j_gene: TRBJ2-7
abundance: NA
v_gene: TRBV19
len: 16
d_gene: NA
CDR3nt: TGTGCCAGTAGTTACGGGACTGCTGGCCTCTCCTACGAGCAGTACTTC
CDR3aa: CASSYGTAGLSYEQYF

j_gene: TRBJ1-4
abundance: NA
v_gene: TRBV6-5
len: 15
d_gene: TRBD1
CDR3nt: TGTGCCAGCAGTGTACAGGGGGGAACTAATGAAAAACTGTTTTTT
CDR3aa: CASSVQGGTNEKLFF

j_gene: TRBJ2-7
abundance: NA
v_gene: TRBV10-2
len: 14
d_gene: TRBD1
CDR3nt: TGCGCCAGCAGTGTCCGGGACAGGGTTAGCGAGCAGTACTTC
CDR3aa: CASSVRDRVSEQYF

j_gene: TRBJ1-2
abundance: NA
v_gene: TRBV7-2
len: 14
d_gene: NA
CDR3nt: TGTGCCAGCAGCTTACCGCCGGGACCGCGGATCTACACCTTC
CDR3aa: CASSLPPGPRIYTF

j_gene: TRBJ2-1
abundance: NA
v_gene: TRBV28
len: 14
d_gene: TRBD1
CDR3nt: TGTGCCAGCAGTCTCCGACAGGGGGTCGATGAGCAGTTCTTC
CDR3aa: CASSLRQGVDEQFF

j_gene: TRBJ2-7
abundance: NA
v_gene: TRBV5-1
len: 14
d_gene: NA
CDR3nt: TGCGCCAGCAGCTTGCTTGGAGGGACCTACGAGCAGTACTTC
CDR3aa: CASSLLGGTYEQYF

j_gene: TRBJ1-4
abundance: NA
v_gene: TRBV6-6
len: 15
d_gene: TRBD1
CDR3nt: TGTGCCAGCAGTTACGTAGGACAGGGTGGTGAAAAACTGTTTTTT
CDR3aa: CASSYVGQGGEKLFF

j_gene: TRBJ2-7
abundance: NA
v_gene: TRBV27
len: 15
d_gene: TRBD1
CDR3nt: TGTGCCAGCAGTCGAGACCGGGACAGGGTCAACGAGCAGTACTTC
CDR3aa: CASSRDRDRVNEQYF

j_gene: TRBJ1-1
abundance: once
v_gene: TRBV10-3
len: 16
d_gene: TRBD1
CDR3nt: TGTGCCATCAGTGAAGCTACAGGGGGCGGCAACACTGAAGCTTTCTTT
CDR3aa: CAISEATGGGNTEAFF

j_gene: TRBJ2-7
abundance: NA
v_gene: TRBV7-8
len: 13
d_gene: NA
CDR3nt: TGTGCCAGCAGCCGGGATCCCAACTACGAGCAGTACTTC
CDR3aa: CASSRDPNYEQYF

j_gene: TRBJ2-2
abundance: NA
v_gene: TRBV28
len: 20
d_gene: TRBD1
CDR3nt: TGTGCCAGCAGGTCCTTGCGCCTCTCTCCGGGACAGGGGGAGTCCGGGGAGCTGTTTTTT
CDR3aa: CASRSLRLSPGQGESGELFF

j_gene: TRBJ2-6
abundance: NA
v_gene: TRBV23-1
len: 18
d_gene: NA
CDR3nt: TGCGCCAGCAGTCTAGGACGTACGCAACAAAGTCGGGCCAACGTCCTGACTTTC
CDR3aa: CASSLGRTQQSRANVLTF

j_gene: TRBJ1-1
abundance: NA
v_gene: TRBV19
len: 14
d_gene: TRBD1
CDR3nt: TGTGCCAGTAGTCCCCCGGGACAGGTCACTGAAGCTTTCTTT
CDR3aa: CASSPPGQVTEAFF

j_gene: TRBJ2-7
abundance: NA
v_gene: TRBV5-1
len: 14
d_gene: TRBD1
CDR3nt: TGCGCCAGCAGTATAGGGACAGAGACTCCCGAGCAGTACTTC
CDR3aa: CASSIGTETPEQYF

j_gene: TRBJ2-3
abundance: NA
v_gene: TRBV4-1
len: 19
d_gene: TRBD2
CDR3nt: TGCGCCAGCAGCCAAGGCCTGGGGACTAGCGGACGTAGCACAGATACGCAGTATTTT
CDR3aa: CASSQGLGTSGRSTDTQYF

j_gene: TRBJ2-7
abundance: NA
v_gene: TRBV7-9
len: 13
d_gene: NA
CDR3nt: TGTGCCAGCAGCTTAGGGAGGGATGGCGAGCAGTACTTC
CDR3aa: CASSLGRDGEQYF